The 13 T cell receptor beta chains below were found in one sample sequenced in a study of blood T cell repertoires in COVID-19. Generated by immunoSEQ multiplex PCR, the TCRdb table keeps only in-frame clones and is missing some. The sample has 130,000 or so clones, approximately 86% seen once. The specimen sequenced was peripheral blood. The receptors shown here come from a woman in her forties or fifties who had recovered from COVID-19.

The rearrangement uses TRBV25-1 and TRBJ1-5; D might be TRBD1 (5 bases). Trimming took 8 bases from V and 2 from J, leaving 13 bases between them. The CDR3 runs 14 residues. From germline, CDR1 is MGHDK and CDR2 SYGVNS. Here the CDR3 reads CASAGKAGNQPQHF. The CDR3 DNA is TGTGCCAGCGCAGGGAAGGCGGGCAATCAGCCCCAGCATTTT.

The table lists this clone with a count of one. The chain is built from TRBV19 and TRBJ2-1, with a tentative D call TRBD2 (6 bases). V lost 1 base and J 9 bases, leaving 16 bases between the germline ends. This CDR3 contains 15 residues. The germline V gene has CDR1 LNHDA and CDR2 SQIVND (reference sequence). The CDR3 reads CASSIGGGKRTEQFF. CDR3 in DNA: TGTGCCAGTAGTATAGGGGGCGGGAAAAGAACTGAGCAGTTCTTC.

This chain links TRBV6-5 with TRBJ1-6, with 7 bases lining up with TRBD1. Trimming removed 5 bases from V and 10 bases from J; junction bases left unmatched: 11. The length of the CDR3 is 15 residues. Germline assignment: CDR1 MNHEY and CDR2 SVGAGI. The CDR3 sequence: CASSRIRGSLSPLHF. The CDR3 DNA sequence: TGTGCCAGCAGTAGGATCAGGGGGTCCTTATCACCCCTCCACTTT.

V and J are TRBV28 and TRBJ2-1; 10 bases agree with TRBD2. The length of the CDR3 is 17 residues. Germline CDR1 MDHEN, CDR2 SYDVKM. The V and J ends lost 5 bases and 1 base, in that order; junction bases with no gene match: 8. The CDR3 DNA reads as TGTGCCAGCAGTCTTCTAGCGGGAGTGAGGTCCTACAATGAGCAGTTCTTC. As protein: CASSLLAGVRSYNEQFF.

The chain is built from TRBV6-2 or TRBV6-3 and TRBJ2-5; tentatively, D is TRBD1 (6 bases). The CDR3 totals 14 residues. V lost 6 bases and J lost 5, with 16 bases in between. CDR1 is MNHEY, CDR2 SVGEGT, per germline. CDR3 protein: CASSLTGKGETQYF. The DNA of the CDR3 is TGTGCCAGCAGCCTCACAGGGAAAGGGGAGACCCAGTACTTC.

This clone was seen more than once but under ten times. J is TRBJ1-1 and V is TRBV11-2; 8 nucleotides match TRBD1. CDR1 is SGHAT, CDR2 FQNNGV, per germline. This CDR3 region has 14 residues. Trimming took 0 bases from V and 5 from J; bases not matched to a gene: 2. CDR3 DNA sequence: TGTGCCAGCAGCTTAGAGACAGGGGCTACTGAAGCTTTCTTT. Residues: CASSLETGATEAFF.

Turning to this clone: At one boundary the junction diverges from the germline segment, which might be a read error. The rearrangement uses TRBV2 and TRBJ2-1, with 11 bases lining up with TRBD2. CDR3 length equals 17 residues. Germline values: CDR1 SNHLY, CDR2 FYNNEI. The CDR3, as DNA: TGTACCAGCAGTGAAAGAGGCCTAGCGGGAGGTATTAGTGAGCAGTTCTTC. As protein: CTSSERGLAGGISEQFF.

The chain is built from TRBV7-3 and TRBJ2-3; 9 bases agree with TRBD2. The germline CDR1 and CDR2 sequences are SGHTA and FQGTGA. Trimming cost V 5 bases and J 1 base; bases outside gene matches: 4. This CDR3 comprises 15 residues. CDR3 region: CASSTIAGGTDTQYF. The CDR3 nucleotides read TGTGCCAGCAGCACGATAGCGGGGGGCACAGATACGCAGTATTTT.

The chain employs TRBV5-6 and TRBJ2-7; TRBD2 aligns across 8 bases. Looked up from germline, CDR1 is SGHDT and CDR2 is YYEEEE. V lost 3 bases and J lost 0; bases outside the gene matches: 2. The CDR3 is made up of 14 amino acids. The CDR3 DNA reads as TGTGCCAGCAGCTGGGGGACTAGCTCCTACGAGCAGTACTTC. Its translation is CASSWGTSSYEQYF.

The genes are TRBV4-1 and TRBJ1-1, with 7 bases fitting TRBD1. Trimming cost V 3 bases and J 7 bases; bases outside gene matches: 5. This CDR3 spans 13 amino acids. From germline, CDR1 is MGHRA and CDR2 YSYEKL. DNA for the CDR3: TGCGCCAGCAGCCATCGACAGGGTGTTGAAGCTTTCTTT. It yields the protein CASSHRQGVEAFF.

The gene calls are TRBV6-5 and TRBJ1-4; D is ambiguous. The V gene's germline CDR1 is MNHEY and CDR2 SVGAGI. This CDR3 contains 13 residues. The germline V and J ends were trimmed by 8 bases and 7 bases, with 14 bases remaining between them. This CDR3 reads CASCTSRSEKLFF. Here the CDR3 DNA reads TGTGCCAGCTGCACGTCTAGATCTGAAAAACTGTTTTTT.

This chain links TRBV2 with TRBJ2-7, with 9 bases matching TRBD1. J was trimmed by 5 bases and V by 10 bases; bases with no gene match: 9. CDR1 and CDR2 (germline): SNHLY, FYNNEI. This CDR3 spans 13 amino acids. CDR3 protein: CANWGQGNHEQYF. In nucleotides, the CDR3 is TGTGCCAACTGGGGACAGGGCAACCACGAGCAGTACTTC.

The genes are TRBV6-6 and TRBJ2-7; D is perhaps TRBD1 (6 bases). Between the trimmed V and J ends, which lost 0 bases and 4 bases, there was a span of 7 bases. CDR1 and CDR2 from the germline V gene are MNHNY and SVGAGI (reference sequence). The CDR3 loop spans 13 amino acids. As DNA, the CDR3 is TGTGCCAGCAGTTACTCGACAGGTTACGAGCAGTACTTC. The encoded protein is CASSYSTGYEQYF.